These 21 T cell receptor beta chains originate from one sample sequenced in a study of human thymus T cells. From resections taken during corrective heart surgery, the thymus tissue was obtained. Assay: immunoSEQ multiplex PCR; the TCRdb copy retains only in-frame clones and omits some. The profile shows tens of thousands of clones, over 85% of them singletons. The material sequenced was thymus tissue. The receptor source for this set is a girl under three years old with a congenital heart defect but otherwise immunologically healthy.

The genes are TRBV19 and TRBJ2-7; the match to TRBD1 covers 8 bases. Per germline, CDR1 LNHDA and CDR2 SQIVND (reference sequence). The CDR3 runs 14 residues. With 5 bases clipped from V and 5 bases from J, the junction kept 8 bases outside the gene matches. The CDR3 coding sequence is TGTGCCAGTAGTCAGGGGGCCGTAATCAACGAGCAGTACTTC. This sequence encodes CASSQGAVINEQYF.

The chain couples TRBV12-5 to TRBJ1-3, with TRBD1 identical over 9 bases. The germline gives CDR1 LGHNT, CDR2 FRNRAP. The J segment lost 4 bases and the V segment lost 5 bases, leaving 6 bases of the junction unmatched. The CDR3 is 15 amino acids. CDR3 loop: CASGARTGVGNTIYF. For the CDR3, the DNA is TGTGCTAGTGGTGCCCGGACAGGGGTCGGAAACACCATATATTTT. Filled out from reference TRBV12-5 and TRBJ1-3, the complete variable domain reads DARVTQTPRHKVTEMGQEVTMRCQPILGHNTVFWYRQTMMQGLELLAYFRNRAPLDDSGMPKDRFSAEMPDATLATLKIQPSEPRDSAVYFCASGARTGVGNTIYFGEGSWLTVV.

This chain joins TRBV2 and TRBJ2-7; TRBD1 is a possible D gene (6 bases). Between the trimmed V and J ends, which lost 6 bases and 3 bases, there was a span of 15 bases. CDR1 and CDR2 from the germline V gene are SNHLY and FYNNEI. The CDR3 sequence is 14 residues long. The DNA of the CDR3 is TGTGCCAGCAGGGCACAGGGTAACATCTACGAGCAGTACTTC. Encoded protein: CASRAQGNIYEQYF.

This chain links TRBV7-3 with TRBJ2-1; 9 bases match TRBD2. CDR3 size: 16 residues. Germline CDR1 SGHTA, CDR2 FQGTGA. V trimming: 3 bases; J trimming: 5 bases; junction bases outside the gene matches: 8. The CDR3, as DNA: TGTGCCAGCAGCTTTGGGTGGCGGGAGGGTAACAATGAGCAGTTCTTC. This gives the protein CASSFGWREGNNEQFF. The whole variable domain, filled in from reference TRBV7-3 and TRBJ2-1, reads GAGVSQTPSNKVTEKGKYVELRCDPISGHTALYWYRQSLGQGPEFLIYFQGTGAADDSGLPNDRFFAVRPEGSVSTLKIQRTERGDSAVYLCASSFGWREGNNEQFFGPGTRLTVL.

The J gene is TRBJ2-7, the V gene TRBV11-2; D might be TRBD1 or TRBD2, each matching 5 bases. The CDR3 consists of 17 residues. Trimming left V 2 bases short and J 2 bases short, with 19 bases between. CDR1 SGHAT and CDR2 FQNNGV come from the germline V gene. The CDR3 loop reads CASSLKVAGDGTYEQYF. In DNA, the CDR3 is TGTGCCAGCAGCTTAAAGGTGGCCGGGGACGGTACCTACGAGCAGTACTTC.

The chain links TRBV6-1 to TRBJ2-7; TRBD1 matches 10 bases. The germline V gene encodes CDR1 MNHNS and CDR2 SASEGT. This CDR3 has 13 residues. V lost 7 bases to trimming and J lost 5 bases; unmatched junction nucleotides: 5. The CDR3 loop reads CASNRTGGHEQYF. The CDR3 bases are TGTGCCAGCAATCGGACAGGGGGTCACGAGCAGTACTTC.

The chain combines TRBV10-3 with TRBJ2-7, with TRBD2 matching over 7 bases. This CDR3 contains 16 residues. From germline, CDR1 is ENHRY and CDR2 SYGVKD. J was trimmed by 4 bases and V by 2 bases; bases with no gene match: 11. The CDR3 region has the DNA TGTGCCATCAGTGAGGGGGCTCTAGCGGTTGGATACGAGCAGTACTTC. It translates to CAISEGALAVGYEQYF.

This chain joins TRBV20-1 and TRBJ2-7; D gene ambiguous. Germline CDR1 reads DFQATT; CDR2 reads SNEGSKA (reference sequence). CDR3 size: 11 residues. The ends were cut back, 2 bases at V and 3 bases at J, with 5 bases in the middle. The CDR3 coding sequence is TGCAGTGCTAGAAACCGCTACGAGCAGTACTTC. Its protein is CSARNRYEQYF.

This chain uses TRBV5-1 with TRBJ2-7, with 13 bases aligning to TRBD2. Germline V CDR1 and CDR2: SGHRS, YFSETQ. The CDR3 is 17 residues long. Trimming took 3 bases from V and 5 from J; bases not matched to a gene: 11. As DNA, the CDR3 is TGCGCCAGCAGCTCGGGTGACCGGACTAGCGGGAGTAACGAGCAGTACTTC. Protein sequence: CASSSGDRTSGSNEQYF.

The chain couples TRBV4-1 to TRBJ2-1; 8 bases are shared with TRBD2. This CDR3 is 15 amino acids long. After removal of 0 bases from V and 3 bases from J, the junction contained 1 base not matched to a gene. Germline V lookup: CDR1 MGHRA, CDR2 YSYEKL. CDR3 sequence: CASSQETSGYNEQFF. CDR3 in DNA: TGCGCCAGCAGCCAAGAAACTAGCGGCTACAATGAGCAGTTCTTC.

The chain has TRBV6-4 and TRBJ2-2, with D perhaps given as TRBD1 or TRBD2 (5 bases each). The germline V gene encodes CDR1 MRHNA and CDR2 SNTAGT. V was shortened by 5 bases and J by 6 bases, with 7 bases between the two germline ends. The CDR3 is 12 amino acids. The CDR3 DNA follows: TGTGCCAGCAGTCGAGGGGCCGGGGAGCTGTTTTTT. As protein: CASSRGAGELFF.

This chain connects TRBV2 to TRBJ2-5, with D perhaps matching TRBD1 or TRBD2 (5 bases each). V dropped 4 bases and J dropped 3 bases, with 12 bases sitting between them. The V gene's germline CDR1 is SNHLY and CDR2 FYNNEI. This CDR3 contains 14 residues. CDR3: CASSAFQGEETQYF. The CDR3 bases are TGTGCCAGCAGTGCATTCCAGGGAGAAGAGACCCAGTACTTC. Full variable domain (missing parts from reference TRBV2 and TRBJ2-5): EPEVTQTPSHQVTQMGQEVILRCVPISNHLYFYWYRQILGQKVEFLVSFYNNEISEKSEIFDDQFSVERPDGSNFTLKIRSTKLEDSAMYFCASSAFQGEETQYFGPGTRLLVL.

The CDR3 here is CASSYASGGREKLFF. The DNA for the CDR3 is TGTGCCAGCAGCTACGCGTCGGGGGGTCGGGAAAAACTGTTTTTT. V gene TRBV11-2 combines with J gene TRBJ1-4; a possible D gene is TRBD1 (5 bases). The germline V gene has CDR1 SGHAT and CDR2 FQNNGV. V was shortened by 4 bases and J by 8 bases, with 17 bases between the two germline ends. The CDR3 runs to 15 residues. The full variable domain, completed using reference TRBV11-2 and TRBJ1-4, is EAGVAQSPRYKIIEKRQSVAFWCNPISGHATLYWYQQILGQGPKLLIQFQNNGVVDDSQLPKDRFSAERLKGVDSTLKIQPAKLEDSAVYLCASSYASGGREKLFFGSGTQLSVL.

The chain combines TRBV14 with TRBJ2-3; maybe TRBD2 (5 bases). This CDR3 is 15 amino acids long. With 0 bases removed from V and 2 bases from J, the gap between germline ends came to 9 bases. Germline V gene sequence: CDR1 SGHDN, CDR2 FVKESK. CDR3 sequence (DNA): TGTGCCAGCAGCCAAGAGGTGGGAGTCACAGATACGCAGTATTTT. Translated: CASSQEVGVTDTQYF.

This sequence joins TRBV12-5 and TRBJ2-3, with 7 bases aligning to TRBD1. The CDR3 is made up of 17 amino acids. Germline V gives CDR1 LGHNT, CDR2 FRNRAP. J lost 2 bases, V lost 1 base, and 9 bases had no gene match. The CDR3 sequence is CASGLDRQGRFTDTQYF. Written as DNA, the CDR3 is TGTGCTAGTGGTTTGGACCGACAGGGACGGTTCACAGATACGCAGTATTTT.

This chain links TRBV27 with TRBJ2-3; D possibly corresponds to TRBD2 (5 bases). CDR3 length equals 14 residues. V was clipped by 5 bases and J by 5 bases, with 14 bases between them. CDR1 and CDR2 (germline): MNHEY, SMNVEV (reference sequence). Here the CDR3 DNA reads TGTGCCAGCAGTATAACCCCCCGGGAAGATACGCAGTATTTT. It yields the protein CASSITPREDTQYF.

This chain uses TRBV11-2 with TRBJ2-1; 10 bases are a match to TRBD2. Germline assignment: CDR1 SGHAT and CDR2 FQNNGV. Losses at the gene ends were 1 base for V and 6 bases for J; bases not matched to a gene: 15. The CDR3 totals 19 residues. The CDR3 DNA reads as TGTGCCAGCAGCTTAGTTGGCCTCGGGACTAGCGAACTACGCAATGAGCAGTTCTTC. Protein product: CASSLVGLGTSELRNEQFF.

The V and J genes are TRBV4-2 and TRBJ2-1, with 10 bases aligning to TRBD2. The length of the CDR3 is 20 residues. Germline V lookup: CDR1 LGHNA, CDR2 YNFKEQ. Losses at the gene ends were 0 bases for V and 10 bases for J; bases not matched to a gene: 21. In nucleotides, the CDR3 is TGTGCCAGCAGCCAAGACCCGGTCCTAGCGGGAGCGAGGGGGAACATGGAGCAGTTCTTC. Translated, it gives CASSQDPVLAGARGNMEQFF.

This clone was seen once. This chain connects TRBV20-1 to TRBJ2-1; D possibly corresponds to TRBD2 (5 bases). Germline V gene sequence: CDR1 DFQATT, CDR2 SNEGSKA (reference sequence). V gave up 7 bases and J gave up 9 bases, with 13 bases separating them. CDR3 length equals 11 residues. CDR3 sequence: CSVSPEGEQFF. CDR3 DNA: TGCAGTGTTAGCCCCGAGGGTGAGCAGTTCTTC.

This chain connects TRBV7-9 to TRBJ2-2, with 7 bases fitting TRBD2. The CDR3 loop spans 19 amino acids. Per germline, CDR1 SEHNR and CDR2 FQNEAQ (reference sequence). The V segment lost 2 bases and the J segment 0 bases; nucleotides outside the gene matches: 12. CDR3 nucleotide sequence: TGTGCCAGCAGCTTACGTGGGGAGGGGTCGGGGCCGAACACCGGGGAGCTGTTTTTT. This translates into CASSLRGEGSGPNTGELFF.

This sequence joins TRBV29-1 and TRBJ1-2; 9 positions agree with TRBD1. J lost 4 bases, V lost 1 base, and 16 bases had no gene match. Germline V gene sequence: CDR1 SQVTM, CDR2 ANQGSEA. The CDR3 totals 18 residues. CDR3 bases: TGCAGCGTTGAAGCAAGCGGACAGGGGTTCCCGACTAGCTATGGCTACACCTTC. It translates to CSVEASGQGFPTSYGYTF.